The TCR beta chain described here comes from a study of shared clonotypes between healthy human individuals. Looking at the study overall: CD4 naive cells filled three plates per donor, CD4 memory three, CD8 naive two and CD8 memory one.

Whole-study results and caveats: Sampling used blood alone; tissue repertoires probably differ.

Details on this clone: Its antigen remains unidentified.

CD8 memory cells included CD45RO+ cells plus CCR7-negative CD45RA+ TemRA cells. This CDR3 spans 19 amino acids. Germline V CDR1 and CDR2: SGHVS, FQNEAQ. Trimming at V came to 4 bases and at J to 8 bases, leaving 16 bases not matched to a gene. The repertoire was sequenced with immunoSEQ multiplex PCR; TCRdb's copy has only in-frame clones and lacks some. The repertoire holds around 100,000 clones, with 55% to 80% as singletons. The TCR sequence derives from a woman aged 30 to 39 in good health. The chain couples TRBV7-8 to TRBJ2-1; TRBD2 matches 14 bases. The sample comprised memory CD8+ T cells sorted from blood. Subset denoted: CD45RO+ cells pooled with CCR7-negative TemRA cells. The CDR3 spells CASSSRGTSGSSASDEQFF. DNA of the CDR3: TGTGCCAGCAGCTCTCGGGGGACTAGCGGGAGTTCAGCGTCCGATGAGCAGTTCTTC.